This T cell receptor (beta chain) originates from a study of blood T cell repertoires in COVID-19 (dated by TCRdb to about 2020). With respect to the entire study: Collaborator samples came from the United States, Italy and Spain and covered acute and convalescent phases of COVID-19. The material from the prospective study consisted of cDNA or gDNA derived from T cells, B-cell-depleted T cells, or PBMCs. The dataset comprised deeply sampled blood TCRbeta repertoires from subjects exposed to, actively infected with, or recovered from COVID-19. The repertoires were released in a freely available public database meant as a resource for research on the immune response to SARS-CoV-2. The samples were drawn from two sources: the first 160 participants of the ongoing ImmuneRACE study, and 1,200 or so subjects contributed by 6 global collaborators. A de-identified subject ID, COVID-19 status, age in years and sex were almost always included in the sample metadata. HLA class I and class II types, where available, came from metadata supplied by the sample provider rather than from assay-based typing.

The collaborating institutions used their own protocols to collect whole blood in K2EDTA tubes. For TCRbeta analysis, collaborators shipped samples in one of three forms: frozen whole blood, isolated PBMCs, or DNA extracted from either of those sample types. On the study overall, not on this receptor specifically: The quantity of clinical and demographic metadata differed by source and by participant and was supplied without curation.

Counted from cysteine to phenylalanine, this CDR3 has 13 amino acids. Here the CDR3 DNA is all that survives: 39 bases in frame from base 1. CDR1 and CDR2, looked up from the germline V gene, are SGHDT and YYEEEE. V is cut by 2 bases and J by 6 bases, and the space between the germline ends is 9 bases. In its sample, this clone was seen once. Its antigen is not yet known. The input lacks base qualities; no much larger clone sits a single base away. TCRbeta CDR3 regions were amplified from genomic DNA by means of the immunoSEQ Assay, a bias-controlled multiplex PCR. On the study's bioinformatics: Within the assay, amplification of reference gene primers was used to estimate how many nucleated cells each sample contained. Sequence reads were collapsed and filtered to measure the absolute abundance of every unique TCRbeta CDR3 rearrangement. Productive Simpson clonality was computed per sample as the square root of Simpson's diversity index over productive rearrangements. TCRdb obtained this table from immuneACCESS and retained in-frame rearrangements with V and J assigned. These tables miss some clones; where compared with another copy, unresolved V genes account for less than half of the shortfall, and the remainder is unexplained. V and J calls and clone size come straight from that table; D and trimming were deduced from the DNA. The sample has about 80,000 clones on record, 70% to 90% of them singletons. The top ten clones comprise 15% to 20% of the sample.

Sequenced input: peripheral blood. The rearranged chain carries TRBV5-6 and TRBJ2-1; the D gene cannot be named for sure. The source is a man older than 75 with active or convalescent COVID-19. DNA sequence: TGTGCCAGCAGCTTTGGGCTGTCCAATGAGCAGTTCTTC. The resulting protein is CASSFGLSNEQFF.